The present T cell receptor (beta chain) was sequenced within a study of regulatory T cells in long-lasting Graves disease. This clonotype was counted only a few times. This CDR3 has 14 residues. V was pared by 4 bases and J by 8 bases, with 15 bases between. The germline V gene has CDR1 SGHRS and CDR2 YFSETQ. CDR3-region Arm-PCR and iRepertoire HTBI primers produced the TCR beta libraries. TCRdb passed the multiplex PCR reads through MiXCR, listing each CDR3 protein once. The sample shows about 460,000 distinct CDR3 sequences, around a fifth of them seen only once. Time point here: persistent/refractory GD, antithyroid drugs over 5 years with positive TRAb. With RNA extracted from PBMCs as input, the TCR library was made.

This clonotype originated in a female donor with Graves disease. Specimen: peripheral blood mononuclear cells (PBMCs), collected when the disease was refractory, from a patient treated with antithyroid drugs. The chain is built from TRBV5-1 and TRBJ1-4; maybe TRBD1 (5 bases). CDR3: CASSPGHEREKLFF. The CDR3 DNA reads TGCGCCAGCAGCCCCGGACATGAACGGGAAAAACTGTTTTTT.